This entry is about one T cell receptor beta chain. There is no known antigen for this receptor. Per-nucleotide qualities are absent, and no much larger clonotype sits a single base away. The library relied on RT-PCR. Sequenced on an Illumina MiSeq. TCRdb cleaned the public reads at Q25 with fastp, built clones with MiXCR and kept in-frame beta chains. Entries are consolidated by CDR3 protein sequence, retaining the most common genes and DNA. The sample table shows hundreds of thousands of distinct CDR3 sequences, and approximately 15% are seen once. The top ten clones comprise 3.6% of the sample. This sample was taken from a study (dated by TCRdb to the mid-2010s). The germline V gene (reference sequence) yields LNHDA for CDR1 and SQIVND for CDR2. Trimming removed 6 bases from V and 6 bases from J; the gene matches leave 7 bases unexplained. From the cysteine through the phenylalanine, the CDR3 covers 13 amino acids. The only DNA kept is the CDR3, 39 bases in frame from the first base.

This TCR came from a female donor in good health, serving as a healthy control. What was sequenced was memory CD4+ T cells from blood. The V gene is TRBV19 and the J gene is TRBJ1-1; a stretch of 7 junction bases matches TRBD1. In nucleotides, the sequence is TGTGCCAGTAGCGACAGGGAAGCGGCTGAAGCTTTCTTT. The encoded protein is CASSDREAAEAFF.